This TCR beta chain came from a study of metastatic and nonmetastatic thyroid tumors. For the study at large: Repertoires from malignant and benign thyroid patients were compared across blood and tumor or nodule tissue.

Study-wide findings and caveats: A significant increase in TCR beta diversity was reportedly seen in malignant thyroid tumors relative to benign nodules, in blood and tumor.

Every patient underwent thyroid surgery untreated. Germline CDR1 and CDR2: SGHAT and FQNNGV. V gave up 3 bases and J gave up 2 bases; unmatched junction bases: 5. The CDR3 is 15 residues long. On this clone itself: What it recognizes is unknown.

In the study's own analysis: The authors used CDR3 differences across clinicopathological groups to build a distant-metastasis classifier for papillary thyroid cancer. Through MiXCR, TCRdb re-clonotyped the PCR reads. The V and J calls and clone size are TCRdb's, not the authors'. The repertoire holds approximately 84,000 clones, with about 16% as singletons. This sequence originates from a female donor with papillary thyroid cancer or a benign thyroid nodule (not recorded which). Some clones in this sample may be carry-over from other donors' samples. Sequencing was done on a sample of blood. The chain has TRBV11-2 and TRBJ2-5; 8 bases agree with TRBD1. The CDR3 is CASSFNRGSQETQYF. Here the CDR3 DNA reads TGTGCCAGCAGCTTCAACAGGGGGAGTCAAGAGACCCAGTACTTC.